This entry lists 10 T cell receptor beta chains sequenced from one sample in a study of blood T cells in healthy people across ages (dated by TCRdb to between 2015 and 2016). Libraries were constructed by 5' RACE. This sample was sequenced with an Illumina HiSeq 2500. A second PCR of about 6 to 12 cycles was run with a J-beta primer mix and a sample-barcoded 5' primer. TCRdb passed the public sequencing reads through fastp at Q25 and MiXCR, retaining productive beta sequences. All rows with the same CDR3 protein become a single entry with the most common DNA and genes. For this sample the table gives fewer than 800,000 distinct CDR3 sequences, of which more than 20% were detected only once. The ten largest clonotypes hold more than 8.5% of the sample. This same sample was also part of a study on T cells of mothers and their children.

Sequencing was done on a sample of blood. These TCRs come from a boy younger than 18 in good health.

The rearrangement joins TRBV27 to TRBJ2-1; 9 bases fit TRBD2. The CDR3 extends over 14 amino acids. From germline, CDR1 is MNHEY and CDR2 SMNVEV (reference sequence). With 7 bases clipped from V and 7 bases from J, the junction kept 8 bases outside the gene matches. CDR3 in amino acids: CASKSGRFVNEQFF. The CDR3 bases are TGTGCCAGCAAAAGCGGGAGGTTTGTAAATGAGCAGTTCTTC.

The chain carries TRBV3-1 and TRBJ2-5; 7 nucleotides agree with TRBD2. CDR1 is LGHDT and CDR2 is YNNKEL in the germline V gene (reference sequence). This CDR3 is built from 15 residues. J lost 5 bases, V lost 3 bases, and 9 bases had no gene match. This CDR3 reads CASSHWDRGEETQYF. The CDR3 DNA follows: TGTGCCAGCAGCCATTGGGACCGGGGGGAGGAGACCCAGTACTTC.

This clonotype was seen only a few times. The chain uses TRBV7-6 and TRBJ2-5; tentatively, D is TRBD2 (6 bases). V was shortened by 0 bases and J by 5 bases, with 13 bases between the two germline ends. This CDR3 region has 15 residues. CDR1 and CDR2 (germline): SGHVS, FNYEAQ. The CDR3 spells CASSLAQTRTETQYF. The CDR3 DNA reads TGTGCCAGCAGCTTAGCTCAGACTAGGACGGAGACCCAGTACTTC.

The chain is built from TRBV11-2 and TRBJ2-5; possibly TRBD1 for D (5 bases). The J call may be incorrect, as the DNA end agrees better with TRBJ2-1. The CDR3 length is 16 residues. Germline loops: CDR1 SGHAT, CDR2 FQNNGV. Here the CDR3 DNA reads TGTGCCAGCAGCTTATTGTCAGGGTCCTTTCTCAATGAGCAGTTCTTC. Amino acid sequence: CASSLLSGSFLNEQFF.

The rearrangement joins TRBV7-3 to TRBJ2-5; 7 bases align to TRBD2. The J call may be wrong; the DNA end is better matched by TRBJ2-1. This CDR3 is built from 14 residues. Germline CDR1 is SGHTA and CDR2 is FQGTGA. This chain's CDR3 is CASSLAGGVNEQFF. The CDR3 coding sequence is TGTGCCAGCAGCTTAGCTGGGGGGGTCAATGAGCAGTTCTTC.

The chain joins TRBV11-2 to TRBJ2-1; D possibly corresponds to TRBD1 (6 bases). V was clipped by 0 bases and J by 7 bases, with 10 bases between them. Germline CDR1 reads SGHAT; CDR2 reads FQNNGV. The CDR3 contains 14 residues. The CDR3 DNA is TGTGCCAGCAGCTTAGATAGACAGGTAAATGAGCAGTTCTTC. This encodes CASSLDRQVNEQFF.

This chain links TRBV24-1 with TRBJ2-2; TRBD1 matches at 8 bases. Germline V gives CDR1 KGHDR, CDR2 SFDVKD. After removal of 1 base from V and 7 bases from J, the junction contained 4 bases not matched to a gene. This CDR3 is built from 15 residues. CDR3 coding DNA: TGTGCCACCAGTGATTTCTCACAGGGGGGCGGGGAGCTGTTTTTT. It yields the protein CATSDFSQGGGELFF.

The table lists this clonotype with a few counts. The genes are TRBV4-3 and TRBJ1-3; D not certain. CDR1 LGHNA and CDR2 YSLEER come from the germline V gene. The CDR3 runs to 13 residues. V dropped 5 bases and J dropped 2 bases, with 7 bases sitting between them. CDR3 sequence (DNA): TGCGCCAGCAGCGGTGGGGCTGGAAACACCATATATTTT. It specifies CASSGGAGNTIYF.

This clonotype was observed a few times. This chain uses TRBV3-1 with TRBJ2-1; D unresolved. Germline lookup yields CDR1 LGHDT and CDR2 YNNKEL (reference sequence). The CDR3 is 12 residues long. V was shortened by 1 base and J by 7 bases, with 5 bases between the two germline ends. Here the CDR3 reads CASSQVKNEQFF. CDR3 sequence (DNA): TGTGCCAGCAGCCAAGTGAAGAATGAGCAGTTCTTC.

This clonotype was seen more than once but under ten times. The CDR3 DNA reads as TGCAGCGGGACAGGGGGGGACTCCTACGAGCAGTACTTC. It is translated as CSGTGGDSYEQYF. The chain uses TRBV29-1 and TRBJ2-7; 10 bases line up with TRBD1. From germline, CDR1 is SQVTM and CDR2 ANQGSEA. Losses at the gene ends were 7 bases for V and 0 bases for J; bases not matched to a gene: 3. This CDR3 spans 13 amino acids.